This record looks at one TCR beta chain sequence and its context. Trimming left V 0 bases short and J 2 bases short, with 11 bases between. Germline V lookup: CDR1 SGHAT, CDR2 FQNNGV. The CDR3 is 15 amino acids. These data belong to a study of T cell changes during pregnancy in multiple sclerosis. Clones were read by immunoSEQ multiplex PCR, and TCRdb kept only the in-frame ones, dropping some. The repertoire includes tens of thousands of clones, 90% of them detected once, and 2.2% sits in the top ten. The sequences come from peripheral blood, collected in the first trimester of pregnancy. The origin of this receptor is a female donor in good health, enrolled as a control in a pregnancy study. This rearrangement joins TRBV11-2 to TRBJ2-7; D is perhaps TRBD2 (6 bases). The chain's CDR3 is CASSLDRGSPYEQYF. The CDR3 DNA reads TGTGCCAGCAGCTTAGATCGGGGGTCCCCCTACGAGCAGTACTTC.